The next 17 T cell receptor beta chains were all read from a single sample in a study of a mutant IDH1 vaccine in newly diagnosed glioma. Using immunoSEQ multiplex PCR, the repertoire was profiled, and TCRdb retains in-frame clones only, with some absent. The data show tens of thousands of clones, with about 73% seen just once and approximately 9.9% held by the top ten. Time point: baseline, week 1 (first vaccination visit). Specified treatment: pre-vaccination baseline after standard-of-care therapy. The sequencing used PBMCs, collected from a glioma patient treated with radiotherapy, temozolomide or both. The receptors shown here come from a middle-aged man with glioma. Some clones in this sample may be carry-over from other donors' samples.

This clone was observed a handful of times. The chain recombines TRBV6-5 with TRBJ1-1; a weak D match, TRBD1 (5 bases). The CDR3 spans 12 residues. Germline V gene sequence: CDR1 MNHEY, CDR2 SVGAGI. Trimming stripped 7 bases from V and 4 bases from J, with 10 bases between. The CDR3 DNA reads TGTGCCAGCACCCGGGGGGGCACTGAAGCTTTCTTT. Protein: CASTRGGTEAFF.

This chain links TRBV5-8 with TRBJ2-3; 7 positions match TRBD2. Germline values: CDR1 SGHTS, CDR2 YDEGEE. The CDR3 has 15 amino acids. J was trimmed by 2 bases and V by 4 bases; bases with no gene match: 7. The CDR3 DNA sequence: TGTGCCAGCAGCACTAGCGCCCCTTACACAGATACGCAGTATTTT. Encoded protein: CASSTSAPYTDTQYF. The full variable domain, its missing parts supplied by reference TRBV5-8 and TRBJ2-3, is EAGVTQSPTHLIKTRGQQATLRCSPISGHTSVYWYQQALGLGLQFLLWYDEGEERNRGNFPPRFSGRQFPNYSSELNVNALELEDSALYLCASSTSAPYTDTQYFGPGTRLTVL.

This rearrangement joins TRBV2 to TRBJ1-6, with D uncertain. The V and J ends lost 5 bases and 6 bases respectively, with 11 bases between them. The CDR3 spans 14 residues. The germline gives CDR1 SNHLY, CDR2 FYNNEI. The CDR3, as DNA: TGTGCCAGCAGTCTGGAGGGAGGTAATTCACCCCTCCACTTT. This codes for CASSLEGGNSPLHF.

The rearrangement uses TRBV15 and TRBJ1-6; maybe TRBD1 (5 bases). Trimming cost V 5 bases and J 6 bases, with 14 bases left between them. Germline loops: CDR1 LNHNV, CDR2 YYDKDF (reference sequence). The CDR3 contains 15 residues. The CDR3 reads CATSVHRGGNSPLHF. CDR3 coding DNA: TGTGCCACCAGCGTACACCGTGGGGGTAATTCACCCCTCCACTTT.

This clone was seen a handful of times. This sequence joins TRBV18 and TRBJ1-1; no clear D. CDR1 and CDR2 (germline): KGHSH, LQKENI. This CDR3 is 13 amino acids long. With 6 bases removed from V and 5 bases from J, the gap between germline ends came to 13 bases. The CDR3 here is CASSLEGGTEAFF. Here the CDR3 DNA reads TGTGCCAGCTCGCTGGAGGGAGGGACTGAAGCTTTCTTT.

V and J are TRBV5-6 and TRBJ2-1, with a possible D match to TRBD2 (6 bases). Germline loops: CDR1 SGHDT, CDR2 YYEEEE. This CDR3 has 12 amino acids. Trimming pared 4 bases from V and 10 bases from J, leaving 12 bases between. The CDR3 DNA sequence: TGTGCCAGCAGCGCACTGGAGGGAGAGCAGTTCTTC. Translating gives CASSALEGEQFF.

The CDR3 DNA is TGTGCCAGTAGTATAGCCAGCGGGGTCGATGGAGATACGCAGTATTTT. This codes for CASSIASGVDGDTQYF. The chain uses TRBV19 and TRBJ2-3; 7 bases match TRBD2. This CDR3 has 16 amino acids. Germline loops: CDR1 LNHDA, CDR2 SQIVND (reference sequence). V shed 1 base and J 5 bases; nucleotides not matched to a gene: 9.

This chain links TRBV11-2 with TRBJ1-4, with D maybe TRBD1 (6 bases). Per the germline V gene, CDR1 is SGHAT and CDR2 is FQNNGV. Trimming removed 1 base from V and 3 bases from J, with 15 bases in between. CDR3 length: 17 amino acids. Written as DNA, the CDR3 is TGTGCCAGCAGCTTAGGTCGGCAGGGGAAGGCTAATGAAAAACTGTTTTTT. Its translation is CASSLGRQGKANEKLFF.

This chain uses TRBV5-4 with TRBJ2-7, with 13 bases matching TRBD2. The V and J ends lost 0 bases and 4 bases, in that order; junction bases with no gene match: 4. The CDR3 loop spans 16 amino acids. Germline lookup yields CDR1 SGHNT and CDR2 YYREEE (reference sequence). The CDR3 DNA follows: TGTGCCAGCAGCTTGGGGAGGACTAGCGGGGGTTACGAGCAGTACTTC. The encoded protein is CASSLGRTSGGYEQYF.

The chain is built from TRBV29-1 and TRBJ2-2; possible D gene TRBD1, 6 bases. The germline V and J ends were trimmed by 0 bases and 1 base, with 12 bases remaining between them. CDR3 size: 16 residues. Germline V gene data show CDR1 as SQVTM and CDR2 as ANQGSEA. In nucleotides, the CDR3 is TGCAGCGTTGAAGATTTGAAACAGGGGAACACCGGGGAGCTGTTTTTT. Its protein product is CSVEDLKQGNTGELFF.

The V and J genes are TRBV7-2 and TRBJ2-5; no clear D. This CDR3 contains 13 residues. Deletions cut 5 bases from V and 2 bases from J, with 9 bases between. Germline CDR1 reads SGHTA; CDR2 reads FQGNSA. DNA for the CDR3: TGTGCCAGCAGCAAGAGGTTTCAAGAGACCCAGTACTTC. This codes for CASSKRFQETQYF.

The chain carries TRBV6-1 and TRBJ1-2, with D maybe TRBD1 (6 bases). Trimming took 6 bases from V and 5 from J, leaving 13 bases between them. The CDR3 is 13 residues long. Germline lookup yields CDR1 MNHNS and CDR2 SASEGT. CDR3 coding DNA: TGTGCCAGCAGGGCCGCAGGGGAGTATGGCTACACCTTC. Its protein product is CASRAAGEYGYTF.

This clone has only a few counts. The chain recombines TRBV5-1 with TRBJ2-7, with D maybe TRBD2 (6 bases). Germline CDR1 SGHRS, CDR2 YFSETQ. V gave up 4 bases and J gave up 5 bases, with 19 bases separating them. The CDR3 length is 15 residues. The CDR3 DNA sequence: TGCGCCAGCAGCCCCCTCCGGGGGAGTGTCGACGAGCAGTACTTC. It encodes CASSPLRGSVDEQYF.

This sequence joins TRBV11-2 and TRBJ2-7; D is ambiguous. The CDR3 length is 13 residues. V dropped 1 base and J dropped 0 bases, with 4 bases sitting between them. Germline CDR1 and CDR2: SGHAT and FQNNGV. CDR3 nucleotide sequence: TGTGCCAGCAGCTTAGGAACCTCCTACGAGCAGTACTTC. Protein sequence: CASSLGTSYEQYF.

CDR3 DNA sequence: TGTGCCAGCAGCTTGACAACAGGCAATGAGCAGTTCTTC. This codes for CASSLTTGNEQFF. The gene calls are TRBV7-9 and TRBJ2-1; D is perhaps TRBD1 (5 bases). From germline, CDR1 is SEHNR and CDR2 FQNEAQ (reference sequence). Trimming stripped 3 bases from V and 6 bases from J, with 9 bases between. The CDR3 consists of 13 residues.

In this sample, this clone is medium-sized. The CDR3, as DNA: TGCGCCAGCAGCTCCTCTGGGACAGGGGATTCACCCCTCCACTTT. Translating gives CASSSSGTGDSPLHF. The chain carries TRBV5-1 and TRBJ1-6; 10 bases are a match to TRBD1. Looked up from germline, CDR1 is SGHRS and CDR2 is YFSETQ. V lost 3 bases and J lost 8; bases outside the gene matches: 5. The CDR3 covers 15 residues.

The V call is TRBV6-6, the J call TRBJ2-2; a weak D match, TRBD2 (7 bases). The ends were cut back, 5 bases at V and 6 bases at J, with 16 bases in the middle. This CDR3 is built from 15 residues. Germline V CDR1 and CDR2: MNHNY, SVGAGI (reference sequence). The CDR3 loop reads CASSILEGGSGELFF. CDR3 coding DNA: TGTGCCAGCAGTATCCTCGAGGGGGGGTCCGGGGAGCTGTTTTTT.